These 9 T cell receptor beta chains share one sample of origin, sequenced in a study of naive and memory T cell subsets. For these receptors, no antigen is known. General study results and limits: Especially in CD8 cells, naive repertoires contained a few larger clonotypes, possibly CD45RA-re-expressing memory cells.

Both TRBC1 and TRBC2 were covered by a beta constant-region primer of two equimolar oligonucleotides. Ligated cDNA was amplified by four rounds of PCR with nested alpha and beta constant-region primers and SP2. TCRdb fed the UMI-ligation and nested PCR reads into MiXCR, producing one record per CDR3 protein. The sample has 150,000 or so distinct CDR3 sequences, roughly 22% seen once; the top ten hold around 0.11%. Sequences were obtained from naive CD4+ T cells from blood. Every receptor here comes from a human donor in good health.

This rearrangement joins TRBV20-1 to TRBJ2-7; maybe TRBD2 (6 bases). The CDR3 is 13 residues long. V shed 3 bases and J shed 4 bases, with 13 bases lying between them. Germline-derived CDR1 and CDR2 are DFQATT and SNEGSKA (reference sequence). The CDR3 region is CSASGRAPYEQYF. The CDR3 bases are TGCAGTGCTAGCGGGAGAGCCCCATACGAGCAGTACTTC.

The chain joins TRBV20-1 to TRBJ2-1; TRBD1 or TRBD2 may be the D gene (6 bases each). CDR1 is DFQATT and CDR2 is SNEGSKA in the germline V gene (reference sequence). The CDR3 has 16 amino acids. Trimming removed 0 bases at V and 6 bases at J, with 18 bases between. The CDR3 DNA reads as TGCAGTGCTAGAGAGGGGGCAGGGAGGATTACCAATGAGCAGTTCTTC. Translating gives CSAREGAGRITNEQFF.

The sample holds a few counts of this clonotype. The CDR3 DNA reads as TGTGCCAGCAGCTTAAAAAGAGCGGGAGGGCCCAGTGAGCAGTTCTTC. This encodes CASSLKRAGGPSEQFF. The rearrangement uses TRBV7-2 and TRBJ2-1, with 10 bases fitting TRBD2. Germline trimming cut 2 bases from V and 9 bases from J; bases unmatched to any gene: 10. The CDR3 covers 16 residues. Germline lookup yields CDR1 SGHTA and CDR2 FQGNSA.

V usage is TRBV7-8 and J usage is TRBJ1-5; 7 nucleotides agree with TRBD1. The junction had 17 bases not matched to a gene; V was cut back by 2 bases and J by 7 bases. The germline gives CDR1 SGHVS, CDR2 FQNEAQ. This CDR3 has 18 amino acids. CDR3 region: CASSLMVIIGGAEQPQHF. The CDR3, as DNA: TGTGCCAGCAGCTTAATGGTGATCATAGGGGGCGCCGAACAGCCCCAGCATTTT.

This clonotype was counted at least ten times. The V gene is TRBV29-1, the J gene TRBJ2-1; D not resolved. The CDR3 totals 14 residues. CDR1 and CDR2 (germline): SQVTM, ANQGSEA. V gave up 7 bases and J gave up 1 base, with 14 bases separating them. The CDR3 DNA reads TGCAGCGCGGACCGAGGTACATCCTACAATGAGCAGTTCTTC. It is translated as CSADRGTSYNEQFF.

The gene calls are TRBV4-1 and TRBJ1-6; 9 nucleotides align to TRBD1. CDR3 length equals 17 residues. The J segment lost 7 bases and the V segment lost 1 base, leaving 8 bases of the junction unmatched. CDR1 is MGHRA, CDR2 YSYEKL, per germline. CDR3 in amino acids: CASSQGGQGLWNSPLHF. The CDR3 DNA reads as TGCGCCAGCAGCCAAGGGGGACAGGGCTTATGGAATTCACCCCTCCACTTT.

The V gene is TRBV7-8, the J gene TRBJ2-7; possible D gene TRBD2, 5 bases. Germline CDR1 reads SGHVS; CDR2 reads FQNEAQ. This CDR3 is 15 amino acids long. V was cut by 5 bases and J by 4 bases, with 18 bases left in between. The CDR3 DNA reads TGTGCCAGCAGCCCCGAAACCCAACTAGGTTACGAGCAGTACTTC. Its translation: CASSPETQLGYEQYF.

The V gene is TRBV20-1, the J gene TRBJ2-1, with 8 bases matching TRBD2. V gave up 5 bases and J gave up 5 bases; unmatched junction bases: 8. The CDR3 is made up of 14 amino acids. Germline CDR1 reads DFQATT; CDR2 reads SNEGSKA (reference sequence). CDR3 bases: TGCAGTGCTCTCCGCGGGGGGAACAACAATGAGCAGTTCTTC. Its translation: CSALRGGNNNEQFF.

This chain uses TRBV29-1 with TRBJ1-2; 8 nucleotides align to TRBD1. This CDR3 contains 14 residues. Germline values: CDR1 SQVTM, CDR2 ANQGSEA. Trimming took 4 bases from V and 7 from J; bases not matched to a gene: 11. CDR3 region: CSVAADRALGGYTF. DNA for the CDR3: TGCAGCGTTGCCGCGGACAGGGCTTTAGGTGGCTACACCTTC.